A single sample gave rise to the 12 T cell receptor beta chains below, sequenced in a study of T cells in Graves' hyperthyroidism and ophthalmopathy. The investigators amplified TCR beta CDR3 regions from RNA transcripts. First-round RT-PCR of the TCR CDR3 relied on the HTBI primer set. TCRdb reanalysed the multiplex PCR reads using MiXCR and keeps one entry per CDR3 protein. The sample lists around 610,000 distinct CDR3 sequences, 14% to 15% occurring once. Sequencing input: blood. These receptors were taken from a woman between 35 and 50 years old with Graves' ophthalmopathy.

Only a few counts were recorded for this clonotype. The chain couples TRBV19 to TRBJ2-3; tentatively, D is TRBD2 (5 bases). Germline values: CDR1 LNHDA, CDR2 SQIVND (reference sequence). CDR3 size: 13 residues. The ends were cut back, 10 bases at V and 1 base at J, with 12 bases in the middle. The CDR3 spells CATSNGGTDTQYF. CDR3 DNA: TGTGCCACCTCAAACGGGGGCACAGATACGCAGTATTTT.

This clonotype has a count of ten or more. The junction departs from germline at one end; a sequencing error may be responsible. The J gene is TRBJ2-7, the V gene TRBV7-2; no clear D. Germline V gene lookup returns CDR1 SGHTA and CDR2 FQGNSA. This CDR3 has 13 residues. The chain's CDR3 is CASSLDVGYEQYF. The CDR3, as DNA: TGCGCCAGCAGCTTGGACGTGGGCTACGAGCAGTACTTC.

The rearrangement joins TRBV19 to TRBJ2-7, with D unresolved. This CDR3 spans 15 amino acids. Between the trimmed V and J ends, which lost 1 base and 4 bases, there was a span of 14 bases. The germline gives CDR1 LNHDA, CDR2 SQIVND (reference sequence). This CDR3 reads CASSIGAGRNYEQYF. CDR3 in DNA: TGTGCCAGTAGTATAGGGGCAGGAAGGAATTACGAGCAGTACTTC.

This clonotype was counted at least ten times. The rearrangement joins TRBV6-5 to TRBJ2-7; possible D gene TRBD2, 5 bases. This CDR3 has 13 amino acids. CDR1 MNHEY and CDR2 SVGAGI come from the germline V gene. Trimming cost V 2 bases and J 5 bases, with 10 bases left between them. CDR3 bases: TGTGCCAGCAGTTACCGGGGAATACACGAGCAGTACTTC. Translation: CASSYRGIHEQYF.

The sample holds many counts of this clonotype. The genes are TRBV25-1 and TRBJ1-2; D perhaps matches TRBD1 (5 bases). V dropped 1 base and J dropped 9 bases, with 9 bases sitting between them. CDR3 size: 12 residues. From germline, CDR1 is MGHDK and CDR2 SYGVNS. CDR3 in DNA: TGTGCCAGCAGTGAATTTAGGGGTAGCTACACCTTC. It encodes CASSEFRGSYTF.

This clonotype was observed many times. The chain links TRBV7-3 to TRBJ1-2, with D possibly TRBD1 on 5 matching bases. The germline CDR1 and CDR2 sequences are SGHTA and FQGTGA. The CDR3 has 13 residues. V shed 0 bases and J shed 7 bases, with 9 bases lying between them. CDR3: CASSLTLQGGYTF. The DNA for the CDR3 is TGTGCCAGCAGCTTAACTTTGCAGGGTGGCTACACCTTC.

This clonotype was seen at least ten times. The V gene is TRBV11-2, the J gene TRBJ2-7; perhaps D is TRBD1 or TRBD2 (5 bases each). The V end lost 4 bases, the J end lost 0 bases, and 16 bases lay between the germline ends. The CDR3 loop spans 16 amino acids. The germline gives CDR1 SGHAT, CDR2 FQNNGV. This chain's CDR3 is CASSSPGPRSSYEQYF. The CDR3 bases are TGTGCCAGCAGCTCGCCGGGACCCCGAAGCTCCTACGAGCAGTACTTC.

This clonotype was counted at least ten times. This rearrangement joins TRBV7-2 to TRBJ2-7; D is ambiguous. Trimming cost V 5 bases and J 4 bases, with 15 bases left between them. The CDR3 consists of 14 residues. Per germline, CDR1 SGHTA and CDR2 FQGNSA. CDR3 DNA: TGTGCCAGCAGCGTGGGCCCGATTGATTACGAGCAGTACTTC. Its translation is CASSVGPIDYEQYF.

This clonotype was picked up many times. This rearrangement joins TRBV7-3 to TRBJ2-2, with a tentative D call TRBD1 (5 bases). CDR1 is SGHTA and CDR2 is FQGTGA in the germline V gene. The germline V and J ends were trimmed by 5 bases and 5 bases, with 12 bases remaining between them. This CDR3 is 14 amino acids long. CDR3 nucleotides: TGTGCCAGCAGCGAAGGGGTCCCTACCGGGGAGCTGTTTTTT. As protein: CASSEGVPTGELFF.

This clonotype was found many times. The genes are TRBV12-5 and TRBJ2-7; TRBD1 matches 10 bases. The germline gives CDR1 LGHNT, CDR2 FRNRAP. This CDR3 is 19 amino acids long. The V gene end was trimmed by 6 bases and the J gene end by 2 bases; junction bases not matched to a gene: 19. The CDR3 region has the DNA TGTGCTAGTGGCCAACCTCGGGACAGGGGCACTGCTGGGCCCTACGAGCAGTACTTC. Translation gives CASGQPRDRGTAGPYEQYF.

The V gene is TRBV20-1, the J gene TRBJ2-1; TRBD2 aligns across 7 bases. CDR1 and CDR2 (germline): DFQATT, SNEGSKA (reference sequence). This CDR3 contains 11 residues. V shed 6 bases and J 12 bases; nucleotides not matched to a gene: 8. The CDR3 loop is CSAGGYGGQFF. The CDR3 DNA reads as TGCAGTGCGGGAGGGTATGGGGGGCAGTTCTTC.

Many counts were recorded for this clonotype. The chain has TRBV15 and TRBJ2-7; D might be TRBD1 (6 bases). The CDR3 is made up of 15 amino acids. The germline V gene has CDR1 LNHNV and CDR2 YYDKDF (reference sequence). Trimming removed 3 bases from V and 0 bases from J, with 12 bases in between. The chain's CDR3 is CATSRDTGNSYEQYF. Written as DNA, the CDR3 is TGTGCCACCAGCAGGGATACAGGGAACTCCTACGAGCAGTACTTC.